The clone carrying this T cell receptor (beta chain) turned up a few times. Its matching antigen is unknown. The data originate from a study of blood T cells in healthy people across ages. Regarding the study as a whole: With donor CMV status unknown, expanded clonotype changes were possibly confounded.

The authors ran a second PCR of 7 to 11 cycles using a sample-barcoded 5' primer and a J-beta primer mix. The study obtained at least 2.5 million CDR3-containing paired-end reads from every sample. MiXCR was run by TCRdb on the 5' RACE reads, yielding one entry per CDR3 protein. The sample contains 500,000 to 600,000 distinct CDR3 sequences, 25% to 30% of which appear only once. Per the germline V gene, CDR1 is SEHNR and CDR2 is FQNEAQ (reference sequence). This CDR3 contains 16 residues. The sequence was collected from a woman between 65 and 79 years old in good health. The chain is built from TRBV7-9 and TRBJ2-5; D unresolved. The J call could be wrong; TRBJ2-7 is a better fit for the DNA end. The sample comprised blood. Here the CDR3 DNA reads TGTGCCAGCAGCTTAGGGGGTCGAGGTGGTCGCTACGAGCAGTACTTC. The encoded protein is CASSLGGRGGRYEQYF.